Following are 5 T cell receptor beta chains from one sample sequenced in a study of human T cells and chemical hapten exposure. The time point is: patch test 1, 2 weeks after DPC sensitization. Treatment indicated: therapeutic diphenylcyclopropenone sensitization with weekly scalp DPC. Using its own MiXCR run on the RACE reads, TCRdb lists one record per CDR3 protein. The sample comprises about 49,000 distinct CDR3 sequences, 9% to 9.5% of which are singletons, and around 4.3% rests with the top ten. Sequences were derived from whole blood, sampled in connection with sensitization to the hapten diphenylcyclopropenone (DPC). Receptors originate from a woman in her 50s with alopecia areata. Some clones in this sample may be carry-over from other donors' samples.

This clonotype has ten or more counts. The gene calls are TRBV4-2 and TRBJ2-5; 14 nucleotides line up with TRBD2. Germline values: CDR1 LGHNA, CDR2 YNFKEQ. The CDR3 contains 17 residues. V was pared by 4 bases and J by 4 bases, with 8 bases of the junction left unmatched. The CDR3 sequence: CASSRGTSGSLRETQYF. For the CDR3, the DNA is TGTGCCAGCAGCCGGGGGACTAGCGGGAGTCTGAGAGAGACCCAGTACTTC.

This clonotype was seen ten or more times. This CDR3 is CSVEISLDQPQHF. In DNA, the CDR3 is TGCAGCGTTGAAATCAGCTTAGATCAGCCCCAGCATTTT. The chain combines TRBV29-1 with TRBJ1-5; D remains ambiguous. Deletions cut 2 bases from V and 5 bases from J, with 10 bases between. This CDR3 comprises 13 residues. Germline CDR1 reads SQVTM; CDR2 reads ANQGSEA. The whole variable domain, filled in from reference TRBV29-1 and TRBJ1-5, reads SAVISQKPSRDICQRGTSLTIQCQVDSQVTMMFWYRQQPGQSLTLIATANQGSEATYESGFVIDKFPISRPNLTFSTLTVSNMSPEDSSIYLCSVEISLDQPQHFGDGTRLSIL.

This clonotype was counted ten times or more. J is TRBJ2-7 and V is TRBV21-1; TRBD1 is the table's D call, not checked against the DNA. TRBV21-1 is annotated as a pseudogene. The CDR3 runs 19 residues. CDR3 DNA: TGTGCCAGCAGCAAAGATGGGGTCGGTTCTAGGTTCGGGAACGGCGAGCAGTACTTC. Protein sequence: CASSKDGVGSRFGNGEQYF.

This chain uses TRBV28 with TRBJ2-7; 9 nucleotides agree with TRBD2. The CDR3 totals 15 residues. V dropped 3 bases and J dropped 6; count of bases not matched to a gene: 9. Germline CDR1 reads MDHEN; CDR2 reads SYDVKM. CDR3 residues: CASSLGSGSLPEQYF. The CDR3 nucleotides are TGTGCCAGCAGTTTGGGTAGCGGGAGTTTACCCGAGCAGTACTTC.

The gene calls are TRBV6-5 and TRBJ1-4; maybe TRBD1 (5 bases). The CDR3 loop spans 15 amino acids. Trimming pared 4 bases from V and 3 bases from J, leaving 12 bases between. Germline V CDR1 and CDR2: MNHEY, SVGAGI. CDR3 DNA sequence: TGTGCCAGCAGTTCCTTTAAGGGGTCTAATGAAAAACTGTTTTTT. This translates into CASSSFKGSNEKLFF.